Below, 5 T cell receptor beta chains from the same sample are listed, as sequenced in a study of OX40 agonist ivuxolimab in advanced cancers. Using immunoSEQ multiplex PCR, the repertoire was profiled, and TCRdb retains in-frame clones only, with some absent. The sample lists around 100,000 clones, around nine tenths occurring once. The sample here was CD4+ or CD8+ T cells sorted from blood, taken in a trial of the OX40 agonist ivuxolimab. The receptors were gathered from an adult with an advanced solid tumor such as melanoma, head and neck, liver or kidney cancer.

This clone was detected only a few times. The rearrangement joins TRBV11-2 to TRBJ1-3; D unresolved. Germline V lookup: CDR1 SGHAT, CDR2 FQNNGV. The V gene lost 5 bases and the J gene lost 0 bases, with 14 bases spanning the gap. The CDR3 spans 16 residues. The CDR3 spells CASSALKRISGNTIYF. CDR3 nucleotides: TGTGCCAGCAGCGCACTTAAACGAATCTCTGGAAACACCATATATTTT.

The J gene is TRBJ1-6, the V gene TRBV4-2; D is ambiguous. The CDR3 has 14 amino acids. CDR1 is LGHNA and CDR2 is YNFKEQ in the germline V gene. The V gene lost 1 base and the J gene lost 5 bases, with 6 bases spanning the gap. The CDR3 DNA follows: TGTGCCAGCAGCCAAGGAGAGAATAATTCACCCCTCCACTTT. It translates to CASSQGENNSPLHF.

This clone was seen just once. The V and J genes are TRBV13 and TRBJ2-1, with TRBD1 as a possible D gene (6 bases). The germline V and J ends were trimmed by 7 bases and 13 bases, with 20 bases remaining between them. The CDR3 sequence is 13 residues long. Germline V gives CDR1 PRHDT, CDR2 FYEKMQ (reference sequence). DNA of the CDR3: TGTGCCAGCACCCAACCACGCGTGGACAGACAGTTCTTC. Its translation is CASTQPRVDRQFF.

The chain carries TRBV30 and TRBJ1-1; 7 nucleotides align to TRBD1. CDR3 length: 13 amino acids. Germline V gene sequence: CDR1 GTSNPN, CDR2 SVGIG (reference sequence). With V trimmed by 7 bases and J by 1 base, 6 bases remained unmatched. CDR3 region: CAFRQGRNTEAFF. DNA of the CDR3: TGTGCCTTTAGACAGGGAAGGAACACTGAAGCTTTCTTT.

This chain uses TRBV5-1 with TRBJ1-2, with TRBD1 as a possible D gene (5 bases). V was clipped by 5 bases and J by 6 bases, with 20 bases between them. Looked up from germline, CDR1 is SGHRS and CDR2 is YFSETQ. The CDR3 totals 15 residues. The CDR3 DNA follows: TGCGCCAGCAGTCTATCCGGGGGAGGAATGGATGGCTACACCTTC. Protein: CASSLSGGGMDGYTF.